This TCR beta chain comes out of a study of blood T cell repertoires in COVID-19. For the study at large: COVID-19 samples collected from the United States, Italy and Spain covered acute and convalescent phases. Sample material is recorded as cDNA or gDNA derived from T cells, B-cell-depleted T cells, or PBMCs.

Only in-frame clones appear in the TCRdb table, and some are missing; sequencing was by immunoSEQ multiplex PCR. The sample has about 180,000 clones; roughly nine tenths are singletons. Looked up from germline, CDR1 is PRHDT and CDR2 is FYEKMQ (reference sequence). V shed 0 bases and J shed 8 bases, with 10 bases lying between them. The CDR3 covers 14 residues. The chain couples TRBV13 to TRBJ1-4; D might be TRBD1 (5 bases). The clonotype originates from a man aged 18 to 30 who had recovered from COVID-19. Material for sequencing was peripheral blood. The chain's CDR3 is CASSLGQGREKLFF. Written as DNA, the CDR3 is TGTGCCAGCAGCTTAGGGCAGGGCAGGGAAAAACTGTTTTTT. The whole variable domain, filled in from reference TRBV13 and TRBJ1-4, reads AAGVIQSPRHLIKEKRETATLKCYPIPRHDTVYWYQQGPGQDPQFLISFYEKMQSDKGSIPDRFSAQQFSDYHSELNMSSLELGDSALYFCASSLGQGREKLFFGSGTQLSVL.